The TCR beta chain under discussion was sequenced for a study of blood T cell repertoires in COVID-19. About the study: Donors in the United States, Italy and Spain gave samples during acute or convalescent COVID-19. T cells, B-cell-depleted T cells, or PBMCs supplied cDNA or gDNA.

Generated by immunoSEQ multiplex PCR, the TCRdb table keeps only in-frame clones and is missing some. This table has about 200,000 clones, around 90% appearing once. Trimming shortened V by 3 bases and J by 7 bases, and 10 bases separated the two germline ends. Germline assignment: CDR1 KGHSH and CDR2 LQKENI. The CDR3 covers 13 residues. This clone was seen just once. Sequenced material: peripheral blood. This sequence originates from a man in his fifties with acute or convalescent COVID-19. The genes are TRBV18 and TRBJ1-5; a possible D gene is TRBD1 (6 bases). Here the CDR3 reads CASSPGGRQPQHF. CDR3 coding DNA: TGTGCCAGCTCACCTGGGGGCAGGCAGCCCCAGCATTTT.